This note documents a single TCR beta chain sequence. The data are from a study of shared clonotypes between healthy human individuals. Donors were healthy HIV-negative adults without recently reported acute infections or vaccinations. The CDR3 has 15 residues. The germline CDR1 and CDR2 sequences are KGHSH and LQKENI. Germline trimming cut 6 bases from V and 1 base from J; bases unmatched to any gene: 8. It was at deep level that the assay was run. For each subset, genomic DNA was distributed in equal portions over several immunoSEQ plates. Template amounts of 250 to 350 ng DNA, 25,000 to 30,000 T cell genomes, were employed in unsorted PBMC replicate PCRs. Sequencing used immunoSEQ multiplex PCR; TCRdb keeps in-frame clones, though not all of them. The sample carries hundreds of thousands of clones, around 79% recorded once.

This TCR came from a woman between 40 and 50 years old in good health. Some clones in this sample may be carry-over from other donors' samples. Sequencing was carried out using PBMCs. The rearrangement joins TRBV18 to TRBJ1-1, with 7 bases matching TRBD1. CDR3 sequence (DNA): TGTGCCAGCTCCGAGGGGGCTAGAAGGAACACTGAAGCTTTCTTT. Translated, it gives CASSEGARRNTEAFF.